This T cell receptor (beta chain) is from a study of blood T cell repertoires in COVID-19. Overall study: There were acute and convalescent COVID-19 samples, and they came from the United States, Italy and Spain. PBMCs, B-cell-depleted T cells, or T cells provided the cDNA or gDNA that made up the material.

The CDR3 is 16 amino acids. Germline V gene lookup returns CDR1 LNHDA and CDR2 SQIVND (reference sequence). J lost 3 bases, V lost 5 bases, and 6 bases had no gene match. The authors' processing: Amplification with reference gene primers provided the estimates of nucleated cell counts. Measured with immunoSEQ multiplex PCR; TCRdb has only the in-frame clones, and not every one. The V and J calls and the clone size are those of that table, but D and trimming were determined from the DNA. Seen here are some 120,000 clones, roughly 90% observed once, and the top ten hold approximately 1.1%. The V call is TRBV19, the J call TRBJ2-3; TRBD1 agrees at 12 bases. Sequenced input: peripheral blood. The sequence derives from a woman of 80 years or more with acute or convalescent COVID-19. CDR3 region: CASSQGQGAWTDTQYF. The CDR3 nucleotides are TGTGCCAGTAGTCAGGGACAGGGGGCTTGGACAGATACGCAGTATTTT. Full variable domain (rest looked up from reference TRBV19 and TRBJ2-3): DGGITQSPKYLFRKEGQNVTLSCEQNLNHDAMYWYRQDPGQGLRLIYYSQIVNDFQKGDIAEGYSVSREKKESFPLTVTSAQKNPTAFYLCASSQGQGAWTDTQYFGPGTRLTVL.